A selection of T cell receptor beta chains follows, all from one sample in a study of early T cells in non-severe SARS-CoV-2 infection. TCRdb redid the calling of the 5' RACE reads with MiXCR, one entry per CDR3 protein. The top ten hold 3% to 4% of the sample, which has about 52,000 distinct CDR3 sequences, under 7.5% seen once. Material: whole blood. Every receptor here comes from an adult who was a healthcare worker with PCR-confirmed SARS-CoV-2 infection or an uninfected control (not recorded which). Each CDR3 is given with its conserved first and last residue. Fields, in order: clone size, D gene, V gene, J gene, CDR3 protein, CDR3 DNA. A D gene is named only where the DNA matches it firmly. Size tells how often a clone was seen (once, few, many) or the class of an expanded clone, and some rows leave it out.

many	-	TRBV6-6	TRBJ1-1	CASSSPDRSKNEAFF	TGTGCCAGCAGCTCTCCGGACAGAAGCAAGAATGAAGCTTTCTTT
many	TRBD1	TRBV5-1	TRBJ1-4	CASSSGGMNEKLFF	TGCGCCAGCAGCTCAGGGGGCATGAATGAAAAACTGTTTTTT
many	TRBD1	TRBV19	TRBJ2-7	CASSPDRGSYEQYF	TGTGCCAGTAGCCCGGACAGGGGCTCCTACGAGCAGTACTTC
few	-	TRBV3-1	TRBJ1-5	CASSQAAATGQPQHF	TGTGCCAGCAGCCAAGCCGCGGCAACAGGTCAGCCCCAGCATTTT
many	TRBD1	TRBV7-3	TRBJ2-2	CASSEGQGRTGELFF	TGTGCCAGCAGCGAGGGACAGGGAAGGACCGGGGAGCTGTTTTTT
few	-	TRBV2	TRBJ1-5	CASSEGERGLSNQPQHF	TGTGCCAGCAGTGAAGGGGAAAGAGGACTGAGCAATCAGCCCCAGCATTTT
-	-	TRBV6-2/TRBV6-3	TRBJ2-3	CASSYSSGASTDTQYF	TGTGCCAGCAGTTACTCGTCAGGGGCTAGCACAGATACGCAGTATTTT
many	-	TRBV24-1	TRBJ2-3	CATSDWGTGRTDTQYF	TGTGCCACCAGTGATTGGGGAACAGGTCGCACAGATACGCAGTATTTT
few	-	TRBV12-3/TRBV12-4	TRBJ1-3	CASSPSGYSGNTIYF	TGTGCCAGCAGTCCCTCCGGCTACTCTGGAAACACCATATATTTT
many	TRBD1	TRBV27	TRBJ1-2	CASRAPGQGRNGYTF	TGTGCCAGCAGAGCTCCAGGACAGGGGCGCAATGGCTACACCTTC
-	-	TRBV5-1	TRBJ1-6	CASSSGQQVQNNSPLHF	TGCGCCAGCAGTTCCGGACAACAAGTTCAGAATAATTCACCCCTCCACTTT
-	-	TRBV7-9	TRBJ1-1	CASSNPKNTEAFF	TGTGCCAGCAGCAACCCCAAGAACACTGAAGCTTTCTTT
few	-	TRBV6-2/TRBV6-3	TRBJ1-5	CASSYGNRAQPQHF	TGTGCCAGCAGTTACGGGAACAGGGCTCAGCCCCAGCATTTT
many	TRBD2	TRBV20-1	TRBJ2-1	CSASQFGGDEQFF	TGCAGTGCTAGCCAATTTGGGGGGGATGAGCAGTTCTTC
many	-	TRBV7-9	TRBJ1-2	CASSPQRDLTSGYTF	TGTGCCAGCAGCCCCCAGCGGGACTTGACTTCTGGCTACACCTTC
many	-	TRBV7-2	TRBJ2-3	CASSLAGGWAQYF	TGTGCCAGCAGCTTAGCTGGAGGGTGGGCTCAGTATTTT
many	TRBD2	TRBV9	TRBJ2-1	CASSPIIAGGSYNEQFF	TGTGCCAGCAGCCCAATAATAGCGGGGGGCTCCTACAATGAGCAGTTCTTC
few	-	TRBV4-3	TRBJ1-2	CASSQARRPHYGYTF	TGCGCCAGCAGCCAAGCCCGCAGGCCCCACTATGGCTACACCTTC
many	TRBD2	TRBV7-8	TRBJ2-1	CASSSPGLAGYNEQFF	TGTGCCAGCAGCTCGCCGGGACTAGCGGGATACAATGAGCAGTTCTTC
many	-	TRBV15	TRBJ2-7	CATSRDPSSYEQYF	TGTGCCACCAGCAGAGATCCCAGCTCCTACGAGCAGTACTTC
few	TRBD2	TRBV6-2/TRBV6-3	TRBJ2-7	CASSRVWRGSLTYEQYF	TGTGCCAGCAGTCGTGTCTGGCGGGGGAGCCTGACCTACGAGCAGTACTTC
many	TRBD2	TRBV29-1	TRBJ2-1	CSVVQAGGIYNEQFF	TGCAGCGTGGTACAGGCGGGGGGGATATACAATGAGCAGTTCTTC
many	TRBD1	TRBV19	TRBJ2-2	CASRYSGTGRSGELFF	TGTGCCAGTAGGTACTCCGGGACAGGGAGGTCCGGGGAGCTGTTTTTT
few	TRBD1	TRBV7-2	TRBJ1-1	CASSFHRGPRGEAFF	TGTGCCAGCAGCTTCCACAGGGGACCGAGGGGGGAAGCTTTCTTT
many	-	TRBV4-3	TRBJ2-1	CASSRNREGEQFF	TGCGCCAGCAGCCGAAACAGGGAGGGTGAGCAGTTCTTC
many	TRBD1	TRBV3-1	TRBJ1-6	CASSLQGAGGSPLHF	TGTGCCAGCAGTCTACAGGGGGCGGGCGGTTCACCCCTCCACTTT
-	-	TRBV18	TRBJ1-5	CASSPPGSNQPQHF	TGTGCCAGCTCACCACCGGGGAGCAATCAGCCCCAGCATTTT
few	-	TRBV2	TRBJ2-5	CASSKKETQYF	TGTGCCAGCAGCAAAAAAGAGACCCAGTACTTC
few	-	TRBV11-3	TRBJ2-2	CASSLTATTGELFF	TGTGCCAGCAGCTTAACGGCGACGACCGGGGAGCTGTTTTTT
many	TRBD2	TRBV20-1	TRBJ2-3	CSAVPPPSGGGDTQYF	TGCAGTGCCGTTCCTCCCCCTTCGGGGGGAGGAGATACGCAGTATTTT
-	TRBD1	TRBV30	TRBJ2-7	CAWSPDRGGYEQYF	TGTGCCTGGAGTCCCGACAGGGGAGGATACGAGCAGTACTTC
few	TRBD1	TRBV19	TRBJ2-3	CASRGQDGTDTQYF	TGTGCCAGTAGAGGACAGGACGGCACAGATACGCAGTATTTT
many	-	TRBV20-1	TRBJ1-2	CSAPEGGAGGYTF	TGCAGTGCCCCCGAGGGGGGGGCCGGTGGCTACACCTTC